These T cell receptor beta chains were read from a single sample in a study of T cell responses to AZD1222 COVID-19 vaccine. Using immunoSEQ multiplex PCR, the repertoire was profiled, and TCRdb retains in-frame clones only, with some absent. This sample has some 130,000 clones, with approximately 85% found just once. The sample in question was peripheral blood, obtained on day 0 of MenACWY control vaccination. The source of these receptors is an adult in good health. CDR3s include the opening cysteine and the closing phenylalanine or tryptophan. A D gene is named only where the DNA matches it firmly. Size values are once, few and many counts, or a class for expanded clones, and some rows have none.

D gene: TRBD2
clone size: NA
J gene: TRBJ2-2
V gene: TRBV5-1
CDR3 protein: CASRRLAGEVGELFF
CDR3 DNA: TGCGCCAGCAGAAGACTAGCGGGAGAAGTCGGGGAGCTGTTTTTT

D gene: NA
clone size: NA
J gene: TRBJ1-5
V gene: TRBV19
CDR3 protein: CASSIGRDLVRASNQPQHF
CDR3 DNA: TGTGCCAGTAGTATTGGGAGGGACCTCGTCAGGGCGAGCAATCAGCCCCAGCATTTT

D gene: NA
clone size: few
J gene: TRBJ2-1
V gene: TRBV20-1
CDR3 protein: CSASSSDRGQAGGHNEQFF
CDR3 DNA: TGCAGTGCTAGTTCATCGGACAGGGGCCAAGCGGGAGGACACAATGAGCAGTTCTTC

D gene: TRBD1
clone size: once
J gene: TRBJ1-4
V gene: TRBV19
CDR3 protein: CASSRQGEKLFF
CDR3 DNA: TGTGCCAGTAGCCGACAGGGGGAAAAACTGTTTTTT

D gene: TRBD2
clone size: NA
J gene: TRBJ2-3
V gene: TRBV4-1
CDR3 protein: CASSQVGLLAGASSTDTQYF
CDR3 DNA: TGCGCCAGCAGCCAAGTGGGTTTGCTAGCGGGGGCCAGTAGCACAGATACGCAGTATTTT

D gene: NA
clone size: NA
J gene: TRBJ1-2
V gene: TRBV5-1
CDR3 protein: CASSWTDSSSLGAYGYTF
CDR3 DNA: TGCGCCAGCAGCTGGACGGACAGTAGCTCCCTGGGGGCCTATGGCTACACCTTC

D gene: NA
clone size: NA
J gene: TRBJ1-1
V gene: TRBV4-1
CDR3 protein: CASSQPLRDTTTEAFF
CDR3 DNA: TGCGCCAGCAGCCAACCCCTCCGGGACACAACCACTGAAGCTTTCTTT

D gene: NA
clone size: NA
J gene: TRBJ2-7
V gene: TRBV2
CDR3 protein: CASTDLGGVGSYEQYF
CDR3 DNA: TGTGCCAGCACCGATCTCGGGGGAGTAGGCTCCTACGAGCAGTACTTC

D gene: TRBD1
clone size: NA
J gene: TRBJ1-5
V gene: TRBV30
CDR3 protein: CAWSGGTGQPQHF
CDR3 DNA: TGTGCCTGGAGTGGTGGGACAGGGCAGCCCCAGCATTTT

D gene: TRBD2
clone size: NA
J gene: TRBJ2-5
V gene: TRBV11-2
CDR3 protein: CASSVTSGGGETQYF
CDR3 DNA: TGTGCCAGCAGCGTCACTAGCGGCGGGGGGGAGACCCAGTACTTC

D gene: NA
clone size: NA
J gene: TRBJ2-3
V gene: TRBV18
CDR3 protein: CASSPLARDLASTDTQYF
CDR3 DNA: TGTGCCAGCTCACCATTAGCACGGGACCTCGCTTCGACAGATACGCAGTATTTT

D gene: NA
clone size: NA
J gene: TRBJ1-1
V gene: TRBV4-2
CDR3 protein: CASSLSGSVEAFF
CDR3 DNA: TGTGCCAGCAGCCTTTCGGGCTCGGTTGAAGCTTTCTTT

D gene: NA
clone size: once
J gene: TRBJ1-2
V gene: TRBV28
CDR3 protein: CASSSPKFGGGYTF
CDR3 DNA: TGTGCCAGCAGTTCCCCAAAATTTGGAGGTGGCTACACCTTC